These 12 T cell receptor beta chains came from one sample sequenced in a study of shared clonotypes between healthy human individuals. Profiled with immunoSEQ multiplex PCR; TCRdb holds only in-frame clones, not every one. The sample contains fewer than 2.5 million clones, approximately 93% of which appear only once. The sequencing input was naive CD4+ T cells from PBMCs. Specified subset: CD45RA+ positively selected. The receptor source for this set is a man in his late teens or twenties in good health. Some clones in this sample may be carry-over from other donors' samples.

The V call is TRBV7-2, the J call TRBJ2-5, with TRBD1 matching 8 bases. J was trimmed by 5 bases and V by 2 bases; bases with no gene match: 10. Looked up from germline, CDR1 is SGHTA and CDR2 is FQGNSA. This CDR3 is built from 16 residues. The CDR3 loop reads CASSLQAGGPKETQYF. The DNA for the CDR3 is TGTGCCAGCAGCTTACAAGCAGGGGGCCCGAAGGAGACCCAGTACTTC.

The CDR3 sequence: CASSQKIESNQPQHF. CDR3 coding DNA: TGTGCCAGCAGTCAAAAGATAGAAAGCAATCAGCCCCAGCATTTT. The rearrangement links TRBV6-6 to TRBJ1-5; D is unresolved. Germline lookup yields CDR1 MNHNY and CDR2 SVGAGI (reference sequence). The CDR3 is 15 residues long. Trimming left V 5 bases short and J 1 base short, with 12 bases between.

Remarks on this clone: The same CDR3 arises from other DNA sequences in this sample as well. The chain combines TRBV6-5 with TRBJ2-5; tentatively, D is TRBD1 (6 bases). V lost 0 bases and J 1 base, leaving 6 bases between the germline ends. Per germline, CDR1 MNHEY and CDR2 SVGAGI. This CDR3 spans 14 amino acids. The CDR3 sequence is CASSYSTGQETQYF. As DNA, the CDR3 is TGTGCCAGCAGTTACTCGACAGGCCAAGAGACCCAGTACTTC.

The chain links TRBV6-1 to TRBJ1-1; D uncertain. V was cut by 3 bases and J by 1 base, with 12 bases left in between. The CDR3 totals 15 residues. Germline V gene sequence: CDR1 MNHNS, CDR2 SASEGT. The chain's CDR3 is CASSEGRHGNTEAFF. In DNA, the CDR3 is TGTGCCAGCAGTGAGGGCCGGCACGGGAACACTGAAGCTTTCTTT.

CDR3 protein: CASSQERVNEQFF. CDR3 in DNA: TGCGCCAGCAGCCAAGAGAGGGTAAATGAGCAGTTCTTC. The chain employs TRBV4-1 and TRBJ2-1, with a tentative D call TRBD2 (5 bases). The germline V gene has CDR1 MGHRA and CDR2 YSYEKL. The CDR3 covers 13 residues. V lost 0 bases and J 7 bases, leaving 7 bases between the germline ends.

This chain uses TRBV5-4 with TRBJ1-2; weak D call: TRBD1 (5 bases). CDR3 length: 14 residues. Trimming removed 4 bases from V and 5 bases from J, with 15 bases in between. Per germline, CDR1 SGHNT and CDR2 YYREEE (reference sequence). CDR3 in amino acids: CASSGAQAEYGYTF. The CDR3, as DNA: TGTGCCAGCAGCGGCGCACAGGCGGAGTATGGCTACACCTTC.

The V and J genes are TRBV7-2 and TRBJ2-1, with unresolved D. Per germline, CDR1 SGHTA and CDR2 FQGNSA. The CDR3 spans 14 residues. With 1 base removed from V and 10 bases from J, the gap between germline ends came to 14 bases. The CDR3 sequence is CASSLEYRSGEQFF. In nucleotides, the CDR3 is TGTGCCAGCAGCTTAGAGTATCGGAGTGGGGAGCAGTTCTTC. Complete variable domain (other parts from reference TRBV7-2 and TRBJ2-1): GAGVSQSPSNKVTEKGKDVELRCDPISGHTALYWYRQSLGQGLEFLIYFQGNSAPDKSGLPSDRFSAERTGGSVSTLTIQRTQQEDSAVYLCASSLEYRSGEQFFGPGTRLTVL.

The V call is TRBV18, the J call TRBJ1-2; 7 bases fit TRBD1. CDR1 and CDR2 (germline): KGHSH, LQKENI. The V gene end was trimmed by 6 bases and the J gene end by 5 bases; junction bases not matched to a gene: 15. This CDR3 comprises 16 residues. CDR3 nucleotides: TGTGCCAGCTCGCCGGTAACGGGACAGATCGAGTATGGCTACACCTTC. Its protein is CASSPVTGQIEYGYTF. Combining the CDR3 with reference TRBV18 and TRBJ1-2 gives the whole variable domain NAGVMQNPRHLVRRRGQEARLRCSPMKGHSHVYWYRQLPEEGLKFMVYLQKENIIDESGMPKERFSAEFPKEGPSILRIQQVVRGDSAAYFCASSPVTGQIEYGYTFGSGTRLTVV.

This sequence joins TRBV7-9 and TRBJ2-7; D might be TRBD1 or TRBD2, each matching 5 bases. CDR3 length: 13 amino acids. The V gene lost 3 bases and the J gene lost 6 bases, with 12 bases spanning the gap. Germline V lookup: CDR1 SEHNR, CDR2 FQNEAQ (reference sequence). CDR3 DNA: TGTGCCAGCAGCTTTGGGGGAGCCTCCGAGCAGTACTTC. Translation gives CASSFGGASEQYF.

This chain connects TRBV5-1 to TRBJ2-2; the D gene is possibly TRBD1 (5 bases). The V end lost 1 base, the J end lost 7 bases, and 11 bases lay between the germline ends. Germline-derived CDR1 and CDR2 are SGHRS and YFSETQ. This CDR3 comprises 14 residues. CDR3 nucleotides: TGCGCCAGCAGCTTGAGACCCGACAGCGGGGAGCTGTTTTTT. This translates into CASSLRPDSGELFF.

The chain recombines TRBV9 with TRBJ2-1, with 7 bases fitting TRBD1. V was clipped by 4 bases and J by 5 bases; unmatched bases: 9. Germline CDR1 reads SGDLS; CDR2 reads YYNGEE. The CDR3 runs to 15 residues. CDR3 coding DNA: TGTGCCAGCAGCCCAAGAGGGACAGTCCACAATGAGCAGTTCTTC. It yields the protein CASSPRGTVHNEQFF.

The CDR3 protein is CASLDGQYSYEQYF. The CDR3 nucleotides read TGTGCCAGCCTAGACGGACAGTACTCCTACGAGCAGTACTTC. This chain links TRBV11-2 with TRBJ2-7; possibly TRBD1 for D (6 bases). The V gene's germline CDR1 is SGHAT and CDR2 FQNNGV. The CDR3 extends over 14 amino acids. The V and J ends lost 8 bases and 0 bases respectively, with 14 bases between them.